The next 10 T cell receptor beta chains were all read from a single sample in a study of T cell responses to AZD1222 COVID-19 vaccine. Data came from immunoSEQ multiplex PCR; TCRdb stores just in-frame clones and leaves some out. The data contain fewer than 150,000 clones, approximately 90% of them singletons. Sequenced here: peripheral blood, sampled on day 0 of AZD1222 vaccination. The receptors derive from an adult in good health.

The chain joins TRBV19 to TRBJ1-2; possible D gene TRBD1, 6 bases. CDR1 and CDR2 (germline): LNHDA, SQIVND (reference sequence). The CDR3 is made up of 16 amino acids. Trimming cost V 9 bases and J 2 bases, with 22 bases left between them. The CDR3 protein is CASGTQGQGQNYGYTF. CDR3 sequence (DNA): TGTGCCAGCGGTACGCAAGGGCAGGGACAAAACTATGGCTACACCTTC.

V usage is TRBV7-8 and J usage is TRBJ1-2, with D possibly being TRBD1 (6 bases). Trimming stripped 2 bases from V and 7 bases from J, with 20 bases between. Germline V gene sequence: CDR1 SGHVS, CDR2 FQNEAQ. CDR3 length: 16 residues. The CDR3 protein is CASSLSLPGGGGGYTF. For the CDR3, the DNA is TGTGCCAGCAGCTTAAGTCTTCCGGGGGGCGGTGGTGGCTACACCTTC.

This chain connects TRBV30 to TRBJ1-4; D possibly corresponds to TRBD1 (6 bases). V lost 1 base and J 4 bases, leaving 16 bases between the germline ends. The germline gives CDR1 GTSNPN, CDR2 SVGIG (reference sequence). This CDR3 has 16 residues. CDR3 residues: CAWSAQFWTDNEKLFF. The CDR3 region has the DNA TGTGCCTGGAGTGCACAATTTTGGACAGATAATGAAAAACTGTTTTTT.

The V and J genes are TRBV2 and TRBJ1-2; D is uncertain. Germline values: CDR1 SNHLY, CDR2 FYNNEI. This CDR3 has 13 amino acids. The V and J ends lost 3 bases and 4 bases respectively, with 9 bases between them. The CDR3 here is CASSDRSLYGYTF. CDR3 nucleotides: TGTGCCAGCAGTGACAGGTCCCTCTATGGCTACACCTTC. The whole variable domain, filled in from reference TRBV2 and TRBJ1-2, reads EPEVTQTPSHQVTQMGQEVILRCVPISNHLYFYWYRQILGQKVEFLVSFYNNEISEKSEIFDDQFSVERPDGSNFTLKIRSTKLEDSAMYFCASSDRSLYGYTFGSGTRLTVV.

Only one count was recorded for this clone. V gene TRBV28 combines with J gene TRBJ1-2; D perhaps matches TRBD1 (5 bases). The V gene lost 6 bases and the J gene lost 7 bases, with 15 bases spanning the gap. The CDR3 is made up of 13 amino acids. The germline CDR1 and CDR2 sequences are MDHEN and SYDVKM. The DNA of the CDR3 is TGTGCCAGCAGCCGCAGCGCGACAGCTGGCTACACCTTC. It codes for CASSRSATAGYTF.

The gene calls are TRBV5-4 and TRBJ1-1, with D possibly TRBD1 on 5 matching bases. The CDR3 covers 12 residues. CDR1 is SGHNT and CDR2 is YYREEE in the germline V gene (reference sequence). Trimming left V 0 bases short and J 9 bases short, with 9 bases between. The CDR3, as DNA: TGTGCCAGCAGCTTGGCCGTGGGGCAAGCTTTCTTT. It is translated as CASSLAVGQAFF. The complete variable domain, with remaining parts taken from reference TRBV5-4 and TRBJ1-1, reads ETGVTQSPTHLIKTRGQQVTLRCSSQSGHNTVSWYQQALGQGPQFIFQYYREEENGRGNFPPRFSGLQFPNYSSELNVNALELDDSALYLCASSLAVGQAFFGQGTRLTVV.

The sample holds one count of this clone. The chain uses TRBV5-6 and TRBJ1-2; D unclear. Trimming left V 4 bases short and J 3 bases short, with 4 bases between. Germline lookup yields CDR1 SGHDT and CDR2 YYEEEE. This CDR3 is 11 amino acids long. The CDR3 is CASSGYYGYTF. CDR3 coding DNA: TGTGCCAGCAGCGGATACTATGGCTACACCTTC.

The J gene is TRBJ2-3, the V gene TRBV4-1; 15 bases are shared with TRBD2. The V and J ends lost 2 bases and 0 bases, in that order; junction bases with no gene match: 6. This CDR3 region has 19 residues. The germline V gene has CDR1 MGHRA and CDR2 YSYEKL. The CDR3 nucleotides read TGCGCCAGCAGCCAACTGGGACTAGCGGGAGGTTATAGCACAGATACGCAGTATTTT. Amino acids: CASSQLGLAGGYSTDTQYF.

The J gene is TRBJ2-3, the V gene TRBV5-5; D might be TRBD1 (5 bases). The CDR3 has 17 amino acids. V lost 0 bases to trimming and J lost 3 bases, with 17 bases between them. The germline CDR1 and CDR2 sequences are SGHKS and YYEKEE (reference sequence). The CDR3 sequence is CASSLASGQVLTDTQYF. CDR3 DNA sequence: TGTGCCAGCAGCTTGGCTTCTGGACAAGTCCTAACAGATACGCAGTATTTT.

The rearrangement joins TRBV29-1 to TRBJ1-2; D call uncertain. The CDR3 consists of 12 residues. Germline lookup yields CDR1 SQVTM and CDR2 ANQGSEA. With 4 bases removed from V and 8 bases from J, the gap between germline ends came to 14 bases. CDR3 protein: CSVGGISSGYTF. The CDR3 nucleotides are TGCAGCGTTGGAGGGATTAGTAGCGGCTACACCTTC.